The clone carrying this T cell receptor (beta chain) was seen once. What it recognizes is unknown. This entry comes from a study of T cell repertoires in cytomegalovirus infection. General observations from the study: HLA-C-restricted CMV clonotypes gave the most frequent clonotype in two of eight donors.

Germline CDR1 LNHDA, CDR2 SQIVND (reference sequence). The CDR3 consists of 16 residues. The V end lost 4 bases, the J end lost 0 bases, and 13 bases lay between the germline ends. TCRdb re-called the reads through MiXCR, storing one row per CDR3 protein. This table has approximately 990,000 distinct CDR3 sequences, around 29% appearing once. The chain joins TRBV19 to TRBJ2-4, with D unclear. The material was cultured CD8+ T cells from PBMCs, obtained from culture after CMV antigen stimulation. This clonotype was sampled from a human donor in good health (CMV status not recorded). Some clones in this sample may be carry-over from other donors' samples. DNA for the CDR3: TGTGCCAGTAGTACCGGAGTTTTCCTAGCCAAAAACATTCAGTACTTC. It is translated as CASSTGVFLAKNIQYF.